This T cell receptor (beta chain) was identified in a study of T cells in Graves' hyperthyroidism and ophthalmopathy. Study-level background: Sampling of peripheral blood happened at initial diagnosis, prior to any treatment.

Amplification of TCR beta CDR3 regions used RNA as the template. The HTBI primer set was used in a first-round RT-PCR of the TCR CDR3. TCRdb reprocessed the multiplex PCR reads via MiXCR and lists one record per CDR3 protein. The sample shows roughly 400,000 distinct CDR3 sequences, more than 12% of them seen only once. The V end was cut by 7 bases, the J end by 3 bases, with 17 bases between. Germline CDR1 is SQVTM and CDR2 is ANQGSEA. The CDR3 is 14 residues long. The chain employs TRBV29-1 and TRBJ2-3; D remains unclear. The TCR originated in a man aged 50 to 59 with Graves' ophthalmopathy. The sample consisted of blood. CDR3 bases: TGCAGCGCCCAATCCCGGACCGGTACAGATACGCAGTATTTT. Translated, it gives CSAQSRTGTDTQYF.